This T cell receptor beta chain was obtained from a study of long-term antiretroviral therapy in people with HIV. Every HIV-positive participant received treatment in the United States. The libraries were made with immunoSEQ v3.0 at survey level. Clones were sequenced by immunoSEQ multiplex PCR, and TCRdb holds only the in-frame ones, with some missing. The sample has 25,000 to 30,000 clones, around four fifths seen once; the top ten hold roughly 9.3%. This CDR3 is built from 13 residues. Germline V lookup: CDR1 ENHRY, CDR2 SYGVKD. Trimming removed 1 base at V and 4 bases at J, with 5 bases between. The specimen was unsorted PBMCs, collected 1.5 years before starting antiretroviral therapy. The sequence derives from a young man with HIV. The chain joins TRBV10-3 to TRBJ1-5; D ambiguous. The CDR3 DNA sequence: TGTGCCATCAGTGAGTGGGGTAATCAGCCCCAGCATTTT. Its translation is CAISEWGNQPQHF.